The present TCR beta chain was sequenced within a study of lymphopenia after photon versus proton radiotherapy (dated by TCRdb to the late 2010s). About the full investigation: The study compared the immunological effects of photon versus proton radiation therapy in patients with gastrointestinal tumors who developed high-grade lymphopenia. The cohort included 20 to 25 patients with gastrointestinal tumors who developed lymphopenia after receiving either photon or proton therapy. The goal of the study was to describe how the two radiation modalities differ in their effects on the immune system.

Findings and caveats that apply to the study as a whole: Across the cohort, a larger post-nadir drop in TCR diversity was inversely correlated with overall survival time among patients who died. Relative stability during treatment was observed in proton-treated patients, whereas loss of naive T cells and TCR diversity and gain of effector/memory populations were observed in photon-treated patients. The survival association was assessed only in patients who died, and the authors presented better survival with proton therapy as a possibility rather than a demonstrated result. After the lymphocyte count nadir, repertoires from photon-treated patients showed oligoclonal expansion, particularly of CD8+ Temra cells, and this expansion drove the decline in diversity.

As for this clone: It has no known antigen specificity. No much larger clone is present one base from it, and per-base qualities are unavailable.

Libraries were built with the immunoSEQ multiplex PCR assay. Deep sequencing of rearranged TCR beta loci, alongside multiparametric flow cytometry, was used to profile T cell repertoires. Imported from immuneACCESS, the table was reduced by TCRdb to in-frame sequences with V and J called. These copies leave out some clones; in studies compared against another copy, an unresolved V gene accounts for under half, and the cause of the remainder is not known. The sample contains more than 70,000 clones, about four fifths of them found a single time. The top ten clonotypes cover 1.3% to 1.5% of the sample. Specimen: peripheral blood, collected from a patient treated with proton-based radiotherapy. The TCR sequence derives from a man in his 60s with pancreatic cancer.

The CDR3 reads as follows: CASSLNALGRVGMNEQFF. The base sequence is TGTGCCAGCAGCTTGAACGCCCTGGGCAGGGTGGGGATGAATGAGCAGTTCTTC. The sequence is built from TRBV5-6 and TRBJ2-1; a tentative D call is TRBD1 (5 bases match). For CDR1 and CDR2, the germline V gene lists SGHDT and YYEEEE. The CDR3 starts with the cysteine, ends with the phenylalanine, and has 18 residues. Left in the record is the CDR3 DNA by itself, 54 bases read in frame from the first base. V sheds 1 base and J sheds 7 bases, leaving 24 bases between their ends. The full variable domain, with segments outside the CDR3 supplied by the reference TRBV5-6 and TRBJ2-1 proteins, appears as DAGVTQSPTHLIKTRGQQVTLRCSPKSGHDTVSWYQQALGQGPQFIFQYYEEEERQRGNFPDRFSGHQFPNYSSELNVNALLLGDSALYLCASSLNALGRVGMNEQFFGPGTRLTVL.